Given below is one TCR beta chain in context. V shed 4 bases, J shed 5 bases, and the junction held 6 bases outside the gene matches. This CDR3 has 17 residues. The germline CDR1 and CDR2 sequences are MNHNS and SASEGT. Sequencing was at survey level. Produced via immunoSEQ multiplex PCR; TCRdb's table is partial and in-frame only. The repertoire holds around 31,000 clones, with 72% as singletons. The data belong to a study of STAT5B mutations in CD4+ large granular lymphocyte leukemia. Material for sequencing was CD4+ T cells from blood buffy coats. The chain is built from TRBV6-1 and TRBJ2-3; the match to TRBD2 covers 16 bases. This TCR derives from a human donor in good health. For the CDR3, the DNA is TGTGCCAGCAGTGGGGGGACTAGCGGGGGGGCCTTAGATACGCAGTATTTT. It specifies CASSGGTSGGALDTQYF.